The TCR beta chain described here comes from a study of shared T cell receptors in the human thymus. The CDR3 has 13 amino acids. Trimming removed 6 bases at V and 4 bases at J, with 12 bases between. Germline CDR1 and CDR2: MNHEY and SMNVEV (reference sequence). Sequenced by immunoSEQ multiplex PCR; TCRdb stores in-frame clones only, minus some. The table includes hundreds of thousands of clones, approximately 95% detected once. The sequence came from a human donor. The sequencing sample was made of thymocytes. This chain links TRBV27 with TRBJ1-2, with D hard to call. In DNA, the CDR3 is TGTGCCAGCAGCTCCCGACACCCCTATGGCTACACCTTC. Its translation is CASSSRHPYGYTF.